This is a list of T cell receptor beta chains from one sample in a study of radiotherapy plus CTLA-4 blockade in lung cancer. The data were produced by immunoSEQ multiplex PCR, yet TCRdb's version contains in-frame clones alone and is incomplete. Of approximately 82,000 clones detected, approximately 82% appear once; the ten largest clones hold roughly 15%. Source: peripheral blood, taken from a patient treated with radiotherapy plus ipilimumab. These receptors were taken from a human donor with non-small cell lung cancer that progressed on radiotherapy plus ipilimumab. CDR3s include the opening cysteine and the closing phenylalanine or tryptophan. D genes are given only for firm matches. The size entry is marked missing in some rows and otherwise reads once, few, many or a size class.

V	size	J	D	DNA	CDR3
TRBV7-2	once	TRBJ2-5	TRBD1	TGTGCCAGCAGCCGGACAGGGGGCTGGGAGACCCAGTACTTC	CASSRTGGWETQYF
TRBV5-1	-	TRBJ1-3	-	TGCGCCAGCAGCTTGGAAACCAGGGGACGAGGAAACACCATATATTTT	CASSLETRGRGNTIYF
TRBV4-2	-	TRBJ1-1	TRBD1	TGTGCCAGCAGCCCCCGGACAGGGGATCAGAACACTGAAGCTTTCTTT	CASSPRTGDQNTEAFF
TRBV30	-	TRBJ2-1	-	TGTGCCTGGACCTCCAGGGGGAGCGGGTTCTACAATGAGCAGTTCTTC	CAWTSRGSGFYNEQFF
TRBV5-1	-	TRBJ2-6	TRBD1	TGCGCCAGCAGCACCGGGACAGCCTTATTCTCTGGGGCCAACGTCCTGACTTTC	CASSTGTALFSGANVLTF
TRBV5-4	-	TRBJ1-2	-	TGTGCCAGCAGCTTCATGGACCTTAACTATGGCTACACCTTC	CASSFMDLNYGYTF
TRBV13	-	TRBJ2-1	-	TGTGCCAGCGGACTCCTCCCGGGGTCCAATGAGCAGTTCTTC	CASGLLPGSNEQFF
TRBV5-1	-	TRBJ2-2	TRBD2	TGCGCCAGCACCCCACTATCCGGGGGGGTCATCACCGGGGAGCTGTTTTTT	CASTPLSGGVITGELFF
TRBV28	-	TRBJ1-1	-	TGTGCCAGCATCCGACCTGGGTGGAGCACTGAAGCTTTCTTT	CASIRPGWSTEAFF
TRBV2	once	TRBJ2-1	-	TGTGCCAGCAGTCCACAGGGCAGCTCCTACAATGAGCAGTTCTTC	CASSPQGSSYNEQFF
TRBV6-5	-	TRBJ1-5	TRBD1	TGTGCCAGCAGGCACGGACAGGGGGCGGATCAGCCCCAGCATTTT	CASRHGQGADQPQHF
TRBV13	-	TRBJ1-2	TRBD1	TGTGCCAGCAGCTTGGGACAGCCGACTTACTATGGCTACACCTTC	CASSLGQPTYYGYTF
TRBV20-1	-	TRBJ2-7	-	TGCAGTGCTAGCAACCACGAGCAGTACTTC	CSASNHEQYF
TRBV28	-	TRBJ1-2	TRBD1	TGTGCCAGCAGTTACGGACAGGCCTATGGCTACACCTTC	CASSYGQAYGYTF
TRBV10-3	once	TRBJ1-1	-	TGTGCCATCATAGATCCTGGGGGGGGGAAAACTGAAGCTTTCTTT	CAIIDPGGGKTEAFF
TRBV7-2	once	TRBJ1-4	-	TGTGCCAGCAGCAGACAGCCAACTAATGAAAAACTGTTTTTT	CASSRQPTNEKLFF
TRBV6-5	few	TRBJ2-1	TRBD2	TGTGCCAGCAGTTACATTATACTAGCGGGTATAAATGAGCAGTTCTTC	CASSYIILAGINEQFF
TRBV28	-	TRBJ2-4	TRBD1	TGTGCCAGCAGCCCGCCGGACAGGGGGGACATTCAGTACTTC	CASSPPDRGDIQYF
TRBV4-1	-	TRBJ2-3	TRBD2	TGCGCCAGCAGCCCTAATGGACTAGCAAGTGCAGATACGCAGTATTTT	CASSPNGLASADTQYF
TRBV2	-	TRBJ2-7	-	TGTGCCAGCCTTGGGGACGTAACCTACGAGCAGTACTTC	CASLGDVTYEQYF
TRBV7-3	-	TRBJ2-7	TRBD1	TGTGCCAGCAGCCCCGGACAGGGGTACGAGCAGTACTTC	CASSPGQGYEQYF
TRBV5-1	-	TRBJ2-3	TRBD1	TGCGCCAGCAGCTTGGCCGAGGGACAGGGGGCGTTTACGCAGTATTTT	CASSLAEGQGAFTQYF
TRBV7-6	few	TRBJ1-2	-	TGTGCCAGCAGCTCAGGACAGCCCCCTTTAGGTGTAGGCTACACCTTC	CASSSGQPPLGVGYTF
TRBV13	-	TRBJ1-6	-	TGTGCCAGCAGCTTCGGGGCAAGCTCCTATAATTCACCCCTCCACTTT	CASSFGASSYNSPLHF
TRBV2	-	TRBJ2-3	TRBD2	TGTGCCAGCAGCGGGGCGGGGGCAGATACGCAGTATTTT	CASSGAGADTQYF
TRBV18	-	TRBJ1-1	-	TGTGCCAGCGGGGAAGGACCCAACACTGAAGCTTTCTTT	CASGEGPNTEAFF
TRBV6-6	few	TRBJ1-5	TRBD1	TGTGCCAGCAGTGCGGGACAGTTCAATCAGCCCCAGCATTTT	CASSAGQFNQPQHF
TRBV5-1	-	TRBJ1-4	-	TGCGCCAGCAGCTCCGGAGGCGAAGGTGAAAAACTGTTTTTT	CASSSGGEGEKLFF
TRBV19	-	TRBJ2-5	-	TGTGCCAGTAGTATAGATCGCCAAGAGACCCAGTACTTC	CASSIDRQETQYF
TRBV25-1	-	TRBJ1-1	-	TGTGCCAGCAGTGATCGGACAGTTGGAAACACTGAAGCTTTCTTT	CASSDRTVGNTEAFF
TRBV28	-	TRBJ1-2	-	TGTGCCAGCAGTTTATCGGCATATAACTATGGCTACACCTTC	CASSLSAYNYGYTF
TRBV28	-	TRBJ2-1	-	TGTGCCAGCAGTTTATTGACGACCTACAATGAGCAGTTCTTC	CASSLLTTYNEQFF
TRBV5-4	-	TRBJ2-3	TRBD1	TGTGCCAGCAGCTACGGGACAGGCAGGGATACGCAGTATTTT	CASSYGTGRDTQYF
TRBV19	few	TRBJ1-5	-	TGTGCCAGTAGTATGATGGGGGGTGGTCAGCCCCAGCATTTT	CASSMMGGGQPQHF
TRBV7-6	-	TRBJ2-7	-	TGTGCCAGCAGCTTAGGGGAGATCTACGAGCAGTACTTC	CASSLGEIYEQYF
TRBV7-2	-	TRBJ2-5	-	TGTGCCAGCAGCTTATTGTCACTGGAGACCCAGTACTTC	CASSLLSLETQYF
TRBV11-2	-	TRBJ2-5	-	TGTGCCAGCAGCCACAGGGAGCAAGAGACCCAGTACTTC	CASSHREQETQYF
TRBV7-9	-	TRBJ1-2	TRBD1	TGTGCCAGCAGCTCGAACATGCAGGGGGTTGGAGGCTACACCTTC	CASSSNMQGVGGYTF
TRBV28	-	TRBJ2-5	-	TGTGCCAGCAGCTCAATTCAGGGTCCCGGGGAGACCCAGTACTTC	CASSSIQGPGETQYF
TRBV10-3	once	TRBJ2-5	TRBD2	TGTGCCATCAGGGGAGGGCCCCAAGAGACCCAGTACTTC	CAIRGGPQETQYF
TRBV28	-	TRBJ1-1	-	TGTGCCAGCAAAATCCCCGGGGCTTGGTATGAAGCTTTCTTT	CASKIPGAWYEAFF
TRBV28	once	TRBJ2-7	TRBD1	TGTGCCAGCAGTTTGGGACAGGAAAACTACGAGCAGTACTTC	CASSLGQENYEQYF
TRBV6-5	-	TRBJ1-2	-	TGTGCCAGCAGTTACACCTATGGCTACACCTTC	CASSYTYGYTF
TRBV7-8	once	TRBJ1-2	-	TGTGCCAGCAGCTTAGGGGCGAACGGGTTTAGCTATGGCTACACCTTC	CASSLGANGFSYGYTF
TRBV28	-	TRBJ2-2	-	TGTGCCAGCTCAGGTCTGTCCGGGGAGCTGTTTTTT	CASSGLSGELFF
TRBV29-1	once	TRBJ2-7	TRBD1	TGCAGCGTCGCGGGACAGGGAGGGTACGAGCAGTACTTC	CSVAGQGGYEQYF